The following is a TCR beta chain sequence with its context. This CDR3 is also generated by other DNA sequences in the sample. This sample was included in a study of shared clonotypes between healthy human individuals. Study context: CD4 naive and memory got three plates each, CD8 naive two, CD8 memory one.

The CDR3 sequence is 12 residues long. Germline lookup yields CDR1 SGHTA and CDR2 FQGTGA. Trimming took 5 bases from V and 2 from J, leaving 3 bases between them. Researchers divided each subset's genomic DNA evenly across several immunoSEQ plates. Authors' processing steps: Without quality scores, immunoSEQ junctional reads could not be filtered like full-length reads. The assay was immunoSEQ multiplex PCR, and TCRdb's table has in-frame clones only and misses some. V, J and clone size were drawn from that table, and D and trimming were deduced from the DNA. The data contain about a million clones, approximately 75% of them singletons.

The sequenced sample consisted of memory CD4+ T cells from PBMCs. Subset denoted: CD45RA-negative fraction. The rearrangement links TRBV7-3 to TRBJ2-2; the D is unclear. The receptor comes from a man younger than 30 in good health. Some clones in this sample may be carry-over from other donors' samples. The CDR3 coding sequence is TGTGCCAGCAGCACAAACACCGGGGAGCTGTTTTTT. Translated, it gives CASSTNTGELFF.